These 10 T cell receptor beta chains were sequenced from one sample in a study of blood T cell repertoires in COVID-19. Assay: immunoSEQ multiplex PCR; the TCRdb copy retains only in-frame clones and omits some. The sample consists of fewer than 300,000 clones, approximately 86% of them appearing once. Sample: peripheral blood. These receptor sequences come from a woman under 30 with acute or convalescent COVID-19.

The chain has TRBV6-6 and TRBJ2-7; 7 positions agree with TRBD1. Per the germline V gene, CDR1 is MNHNY and CDR2 is SVGAGI (reference sequence). V was clipped by 0 bases and J by 3 bases; unmatched bases: 2. This CDR3 comprises 14 residues. The chain's CDR3 is CASSYSRDSYEQYF. Written as DNA, the CDR3 is TGTGCCAGCAGTTACTCTAGGGACAGCTACGAGCAGTACTTC.

The chain combines TRBV11-2 with TRBJ2-7; no clear D. V dropped 3 bases and J dropped 4 bases, with 7 bases sitting between them. The CDR3 contains 12 residues. Germline V lookup: CDR1 SGHAT, CDR2 FQNNGV. The CDR3 here is CASSFMEYEQYF. CDR3 sequence (DNA): TGTGCCAGCAGCTTCATGGAGTACGAGCAGTACTTC.

V usage is TRBV5-1 and J usage is TRBJ2-3; 10 nucleotides line up with TRBD1. The CDR3 covers 15 residues. With 4 bases clipped from V and 0 bases from J, the junction kept 2 bases outside the gene matches. Germline CDR1 is SGHRS and CDR2 is YFSETQ. The CDR3 region has the DNA TGCGCCAGCAGCACGGGACAGGGGAGCACAGATACGCAGTATTTT. Residues: CASSTGQGSTDTQYF.

The CDR3 DNA reads as TGTGCCAGCAGCTTGGGGGGACAGGGAGTCAATCAGCCCCAGCATTTT. Translated: CASSLGGQGVNQPQHF. The chain couples TRBV5-6 to TRBJ1-5; 9 bases map to TRBD1. CDR1 is SGHDT, CDR2 YYEEEE, per germline. J lost 3 bases, V lost 0 bases, and 4 bases had no gene match. The length of the CDR3 is 16 residues.

CDR3 in DNA: TGCGCCAGTCAGGGTCCAGATACGCAGTATTTT. Translation gives CASQGPDTQYF. V and J are TRBV10-2 and TRBJ2-3; D is possibly TRBD1 (5 bases). From germline, CDR1 is WSHSY and CDR2 SAAADI. The CDR3 loop spans 11 amino acids. Trimming took 9 bases from V and 4 from J, leaving 8 bases between them.

The J gene is TRBJ1-6, the V gene TRBV5-1, with D unresolved. V shed 3 bases and J shed 5 bases, with 12 bases lying between them. The CDR3 is made up of 15 amino acids. Germline assignment: CDR1 SGHRS and CDR2 YFSETQ. The CDR3 spells CASSYLGQDNSPLHF. CDR3 nucleotide sequence: TGCGCCAGCAGCTACCTTGGGCAGGATAATTCACCCCTCCACTTT.

The V gene is TRBV27, the J gene TRBJ1-5; D uncertain. Germline CDR1 is MNHEY and CDR2 is SMNVEV (reference sequence). This CDR3 is 15 amino acids long. V was trimmed by 2 bases and J by 2 bases, leaving 10 bases between them. The CDR3 loop reads CASSLRGVGNQPQHF. The CDR3 coding sequence is TGTGCCAGCAGTTTACGGGGAGTGGGCAATCAGCCCCAGCATTTT.

This clone is a singleton in its sample. V usage is TRBV6-1 and J usage is TRBJ1-1, with D maybe TRBD1 (5 bases). V lost 2 bases, J lost 1 base, and 11 bases lay in between. The CDR3 sequence is 15 residues long. Germline V gene sequence: CDR1 MNHNS, CDR2 SASEGT. CDR3 sequence (DNA): TGTGCCAGCAGTGAATGGGACTACGAGAACACTGAAGCTTTCTTT. Translation: CASSEWDYENTEAFF.

The CDR3 coding sequence is TGTGCCAGCAACAGACTAGCGGGAGACGGAAACATTCAGTACTTC. This encodes CASNRLAGDGNIQYF. The rearrangement joins TRBV7-9 to TRBJ2-4; 12 bases line up with TRBD2. The CDR3 extends over 15 amino acids. The germline V gene has CDR1 SEHNR and CDR2 FQNEAQ (reference sequence). J lost 6 bases, V lost 7 bases, and 7 bases had no gene match.

CDR3 amino acids: CASSRTGYEQYF. The CDR3 DNA follows: TGTGCCAGCAGCAGGACAGGGTACGAGCAGTACTTC. The chain links TRBV7-2 to TRBJ2-7; the match to TRBD1 covers 8 bases. Germline assignment: CDR1 SGHTA and CDR2 FQGNSA. V lost 5 bases to trimming and J lost 4 bases; unmatched junction nucleotides: 1. The CDR3 loop spans 12 amino acids.